This T cell receptor (beta chain) was captured by sequencing in a study of glioma-infiltrating T cells. Findings and caveats of the study: Gliomas, especially low-grade, showed above-expected tissue-blood divergence; non-neoplastic patients showed below. Only very few CDR3 sequences appeared in both tissue and blood.

TCR alpha and beta CDR3 regions were amplified from RNA using iRepertoire nested multiplex PCR. One-step reverse transcription and amplification started from approximately 100-400 ng of tissue mRNA or PBMC total RNA. TCRdb ran MiXCR on the multiplex PCR reads and lists one entry per CDR3 protein. Of 100,000 to 150,000 distinct CDR3 sequences listed, roughly 20% were seen once; the top ten hold about 16%. This clonotype was observed at least ten times. As yet, its antigen is unknown. Looked up from germline, CDR1 is SQVTM and CDR2 is ANQGSEA. The CDR3 has 13 amino acids. V shed 6 bases, J shed 7 bases, and the junction held 8 bases outside the gene matches.

The rearrangement uses TRBV29-1 and TRBJ2-1; 8 bases are shared with TRBD2. This TCR was sampled from a human donor with low-grade glioma or glioblastoma, undergoing nonglioma brain surgery, or in good health (not recorded which). The sample taken for sequencing was glioma tissue, nonneoplastic brain tissue, or PBMCs (not recorded which). The CDR3 spells CSVPGLGGNEQFF. CDR3 bases: TGCAGCGTGCCGGGACTAGGAGGGAATGAGCAGTTCTTC.